The source of this T cell receptor beta chain is a study of blood T cell repertoires in COVID-19. Study overall: The analysed material was cDNA or gDNA that came from T cells, B-cell-depleted T cells, or PBMCs.

The CDR3 is 12 amino acids. V lost 5 bases to trimming and J lost 5 bases, with 8 bases between them. Germline loops: CDR1 SGHAT, CDR2 FQNNGV. As originally analysed: By means of reference gene primer amplification, nucleated cell counts were estimated. Some clones are missing from TCRdb's copy, which holds only in-frame ones; the method was immunoSEQ multiplex PCR. That table gives V, J and clone size, and the DNA gave D and trimming. Altogether approximately 94,000 clones are present, 88% being singletons, with the ten largest covering about 4.6%. This TCR derives from a human donor in a cohort sampled during active COVID-19. The specimen sequenced was peripheral blood. The J gene is TRBJ2-3, the V gene TRBV11-2, with D unresolved. Written as DNA, the CDR3 is TGTGCCAGCAGCAATGCGAGAGATACGCAGTATTTT. The encoded protein is CASSNARDTQYF.